This TCR beta chain was identified during a study of T cell responses to AZD1222 COVID-19 vaccine. Points from the study as a whole: Dominant CD4 TCR responses targeted spike regions 160-218 and 743-854. Donors were chiefly white British, with a greater number of females, and clonal diversity was perhaps underestimated.

Repertoires were generated with immunoSEQ multiplex PCR, while TCRdb's copy carries only in-frame clones and drops some. Among 95,000 to 100,000 clones listed, around 90% were seen once. Notes on this clone: No antigen is known for it.

Germline CDR1 reads SGDLS; CDR2 reads YYNGEE. The CDR3 runs 11 residues. V was trimmed by 1 base and J by 10 bases, leaving 6 bases between them. The rearrangement uses TRBV9 and TRBJ2-1; a possible D gene is TRBD1 (6 bases). Specimen: peripheral blood, collected on day 0 of AZD1222 vaccination. This TCR came from an adult in good health. CDR3 in DNA: TGTGCCAGCAGCGTAACAGGGGAGCAGTTCTTC. Protein product: CASSVTGEQFF.